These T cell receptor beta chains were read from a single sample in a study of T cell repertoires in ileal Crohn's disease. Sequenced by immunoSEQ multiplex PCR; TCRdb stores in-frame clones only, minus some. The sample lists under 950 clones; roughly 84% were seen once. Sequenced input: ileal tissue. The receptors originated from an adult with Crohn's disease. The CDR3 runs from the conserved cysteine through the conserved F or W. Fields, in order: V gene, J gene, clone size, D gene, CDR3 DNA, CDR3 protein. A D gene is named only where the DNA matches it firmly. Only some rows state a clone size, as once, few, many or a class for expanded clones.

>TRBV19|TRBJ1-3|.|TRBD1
TGTGCCAGTAAGAGGCAGGGGGCCGACACCATATATTTT
CASKRQGADTIYF
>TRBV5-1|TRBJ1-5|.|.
TGCGCCAGCAGCCCGGGGGGGGGCAATCAGCCCCAGCATTTT
CASSPGGGNQPQHF
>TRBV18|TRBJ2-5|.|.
TGTGCCAGCTCCCAACGAAAGGACAGACCCTTCCAAGAGACCCAGTACTTC
CASSQRKDRPFQETQYF
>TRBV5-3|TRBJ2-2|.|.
TGTGCCAGAAGCTGTCAGGCCCAAACTAGGACCGGGGAGCTGTTTTTT
CARSCQAQTRTGELFF
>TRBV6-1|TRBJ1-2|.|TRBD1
TGTGCCAGCAGTGAAGACGGGACAGGTGGGTTTGATGGCTACACCTTC
CASSEDGTGGFDGYTF
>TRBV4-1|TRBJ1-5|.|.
TGCGCCAGCAGCCAAGATTGGGGCCAGGATCAGCCCCAGCATTTT
CASSQDWGQDQPQHF
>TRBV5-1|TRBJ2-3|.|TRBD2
TGCGCCAGCAGCTTGGGCGGGGGGCCAGATACGCAGTATTTT
CASSLGGGPDTQYF
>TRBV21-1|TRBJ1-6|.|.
TGTGCCAGCACGTCCCCGCAGGGGTCTTTCCCCTATAATTCACCCCTCCACTTT
CASTSPQGSFPYNSPLHF
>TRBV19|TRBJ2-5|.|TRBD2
TGTGCCAGTAGTATTAGAGCGGGGGGAGAGACCCAGTACTTC
CASSIRAGGETQYF
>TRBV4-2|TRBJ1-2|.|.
TGTGCCAGCAGCCCAGGGACCCAACCGCAGGGCTACACCTTC
CASSPGTQPQGYTF
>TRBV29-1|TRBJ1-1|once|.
TGCAGCGTTGTTCACACAGCCTCGCGAACGAACACTGAAGCTTTCTTT
CSVVHTASRTNTEAFF
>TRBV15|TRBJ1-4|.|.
TGTGCCACCAGCAGAGGACAAGGGAATGAAAAACTGTTTTTT
CATSRGQGNEKLFF
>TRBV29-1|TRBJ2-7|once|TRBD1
TGCAGCGTTCGGGACAGCGTTTCAATTTCCTACGAGCAGTACTTC
CSVRDSVSISYEQYF
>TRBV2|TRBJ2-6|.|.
TGTGCCAGCCCCCCCAGGCCCGAGGTATCTGGGGCCAACGTCCTGACTTTC
CASPPRPEVSGANVLTF
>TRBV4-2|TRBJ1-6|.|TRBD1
TGTGCCAGCAGCCGACAGCCGAAAGATACAGGGGGCAATAATTCACCCCTCCACTTT
CASSRQPKDTGGNNSPLHF
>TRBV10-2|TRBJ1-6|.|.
TGCGCCAGCAGTGAGTCCCCGGCGGGGAGCTCCTATAATTCACCCCTCCACTTT
CASSESPAGSSYNSPLHF
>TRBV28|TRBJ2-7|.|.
TGTGCCAGCAGTTTATTGAGGGGAGGTACGCCCTCCGAGCAGTACTTC
CASSLLRGGTPSEQYF